These 21 T cell receptor beta chains came from one sample sequenced in a study of T cell repertoires in cytomegalovirus infection. Using its own MiXCR run on the reads, TCRdb lists one record per CDR3 protein. Here the sample spans over 100,000 distinct CDR3 sequences, about 28% being singletons. These TCRs' antigens remain unknown. The sequences come from CD8+ T cells from cultured PBMCs, collected from culture after CMV antigen stimulation. The receptors were gathered from a human donor in good health (CMV status not recorded). Some clones in this sample may be carry-over from other donors' samples.

The CDR3 bases are TGTGCCAGCAGTTGGCTCAGGGGGGGTGAGCAGTTCTTC. It specifies CASSWLRGGEQFF. The chain employs TRBV6-5 and TRBJ2-1; D may match TRBD1 or TRBD2 (7 bases each). This CDR3 is built from 13 residues. Trimming removed 4 bases at V and 9 bases at J, with 13 bases between. Germline assignment: CDR1 MNHEY and CDR2 SVGAGI.

This clonotype was seen ten or more times. The J gene is TRBJ2-2, the V gene TRBV7-8; D is ambiguous. The V end was cut by 4 bases, the J end by 5 bases, with 5 bases between. The V gene's germline CDR1 is SGHVS and CDR2 FQNEAQ. The length of the CDR3 is 12 residues. CDR3 in DNA: TGTGCCAGCAGCTCATTTACCGGGGAGCTGTTTTTT. Amino acids: CASSSFTGELFF.

This clonotype came up many times. The V gene is TRBV6-1, the J gene TRBJ1-5, with D possibly being TRBD1 (5 bases). Germline CDR1 is MNHNS and CDR2 is SASEGT. The V gene lost 1 base and the J gene lost 6 bases, with 19 bases spanning the gap. The CDR3 spans 17 residues. The CDR3 sequence: CASSEDSRTPQGQPQHF. The CDR3, as DNA: TGTGCCAGCAGTGAAGATAGTAGGACACCCCAGGGTCAGCCCCAGCATTTT.

This clonotype appeared a few times. This rearrangement joins TRBV11-2 to TRBJ2-3; perhaps TRBD1 as D (6 bases). Germline lookup yields CDR1 SGHAT and CDR2 FQNNGV. V gave up 5 bases and J gave up 4 bases, with 10 bases separating them. CDR3 length equals 13 residues. The CDR3 protein is CASSIHRADTQYF. Written as DNA, the CDR3 is TGTGCCAGCAGCATTCACAGGGCAGATACGCAGTATTTT.

This clonotype has a handful of counts. J is TRBJ2-7 and V is TRBV19; D uncertain. From germline, CDR1 is LNHDA and CDR2 SQIVND (reference sequence). This CDR3 is built from 14 residues. V lost 5 bases to trimming and J lost 0 bases, with 11 bases between them. The CDR3 DNA reads TGTGCCAGTAGTTGGGCGCGAGGCTCCTACGAGCAGTACTTC. It yields the protein CASSWARGSYEQYF.

The chain employs TRBV7-8 and TRBJ2-5; 7 positions match TRBD1. The CDR3 consists of 13 residues. Germline-derived CDR1 and CDR2 are SGHVS and FQNEAQ. Trimming at V came to 1 base and at J to 5 bases, leaving 1 base not matched to a gene. The CDR3 DNA follows: TGTGCCAGCAGCTTAGAGGGGGCGGAGACCCAGTACTTC. This translates into CASSLEGAETQYF.

This clonotype was detected a few times. The chain has TRBV12-3 or TRBV12-4 and TRBJ2-3, with D unresolved. This CDR3 has 12 amino acids. Trimming left V 5 bases short and J 1 base short, with 4 bases between. The CDR3 loop is CASSAGTDTQYF. The CDR3 DNA follows: TGTGCCAGCAGTGCTGGCACAGATACGCAGTATTTT.

The chain carries TRBV4-1 and TRBJ1-1; D is uncertain. V lost 3 bases, J lost 1 base, and 12 bases lay in between. CDR1 is MGHRA and CDR2 is YSYEKL in the germline V gene. The CDR3 is 15 amino acids. CDR3: CASSHEPLTNTEAFF. The CDR3 region has the DNA TGCGCCAGCAGCCATGAGCCGTTGACGAACACTGAAGCTTTCTTT.

This clonotype was observed a handful of times. This sequence joins TRBV14 and TRBJ2-7, with D tentatively TRBD1 (6 bases). This CDR3 is built from 14 residues. Germline V gene lookup returns CDR1 SGHDN and CDR2 FVKESK. Between the trimmed V and J ends, which lost 0 bases and 0 bases, there was a span of 6 bases. CDR3 protein: CASSQEGGSYEQYF. The CDR3, as DNA: TGTGCCAGCAGCCAAGAAGGGGGCTCCTACGAGCAGTACTTC.

This clonotype was counted between two and nine times. This chain links TRBV5-4 with TRBJ2-3; 16 positions agree with TRBD2. The CDR3 covers 16 residues. V dropped 4 bases and J dropped 6; count of bases not matched to a gene: 5. From germline, CDR1 is SGHNT and CDR2 YYREEE (reference sequence). CDR3 loop: CASSPGTSGGADTQYF. The CDR3 bases are TGTGCCAGCAGCCCAGGGACTAGCGGGGGGGCCGATACGCAGTATTTT.

This clonotype was counted only a few times. The chain has TRBV7-2 and TRBJ2-3, with D perhaps TRBD1 or TRBD2 (6 bases each). Germline V gives CDR1 SGHTA, CDR2 FQGNSA. The CDR3 extends over 16 amino acids. The V gene lost 5 bases and the J gene lost 7 bases, with 22 bases spanning the gap. This chain's CDR3 is CASSRAQGRMWNTQYF. The CDR3 DNA is TGTGCCAGCAGCCGCGCGCAGGGGAGGATGTGGAATACGCAGTATTTT.

V gene TRBV12-3 or TRBV12-4 combines with J gene TRBJ2-1, with D possibly matching TRBD2 (6 bases). CDR3 length equals 14 residues. The ends were cut back, 6 bases at V and 7 bases at J, with 16 bases in the middle. This CDR3 reads CASREPGLINEQFF. CDR3 DNA: TGTGCCAGCAGAGAACCGGGACTCATAAATGAGCAGTTCTTC.

The chain links TRBV27 to TRBJ1-5, with D unresolved. V was shortened by 3 bases and J by 4 bases, with 4 bases between the two germline ends. The CDR3 covers 12 residues. Germline CDR1 reads MNHEY; CDR2 reads SMNVEV (reference sequence). The CDR3 nucleotides read TGTGCCAGCAGTTTTCCGAATCAGCCCCAGCATTTT. Its translation: CASSFPNQPQHF.

This clonotype was detected ten times or more. J is TRBJ1-2 and V is TRBV6-5, with D possibly TRBD1 on 6 matching bases. With 0 bases removed from V and 4 bases from J, the gap between germline ends came to 15 bases. The CDR3 is 16 residues long. CDR1 and CDR2 from the germline V gene are MNHEY and SVGAGI. CDR3 sequence reads: CASSYSQGVGGYGYTF. The DNA of the CDR3 is TGTGCCAGCAGTTACTCACAGGGCGTAGGGGGCTATGGCTACACCTTC.

The chain recombines TRBV2 with TRBJ2-3; 10 bases are shared with TRBD2. Germline assignment: CDR1 SNHLY and CDR2 FYNNEI. V dropped 9 bases and J dropped 4; count of bases not matched to a gene: 10. This CDR3 is 15 amino acids long. The CDR3 reads CARRSGGAISDTQYF. DNA of the CDR3: TGTGCCAGAAGAAGCGGGGGGGCCATATCAGATACGCAGTATTTT.

The V and J genes are TRBV2 and TRBJ1-5, with a weak D call TRBD1 (6 bases). Trimming removed 5 bases at V and 3 bases at J, with 14 bases between. Germline V CDR1 and CDR2: SNHLY, FYNNEI. The CDR3 loop spans 15 amino acids. DNA for the CDR3: TGTGCCAGCAGTATGAGACAGGCGATCAATCAGCCCCAGCATTTT. Protein: CASSMRQAINQPQHF.

This chain joins TRBV7-9 and TRBJ2-3; D gene ambiguous. CDR1 is SEHNR and CDR2 is FQNEAQ in the germline V gene (reference sequence). This CDR3 spans 15 amino acids. Trimming removed 7 bases at V and 1 base at J, with 15 bases between. The CDR3 DNA reads as TGTGCCAGCACCCAGGCGGTTGGGGGCACAGATACGCAGTATTTT. Translating gives CASTQAVGGTDTQYF.

Concerning this clonotype: Relative to the germline gene, one junction end is altered; a read error may explain this. This rearrangement joins TRBV6-8 to TRBJ1-4, with a weak D call TRBD1 (5 bases). The CDR3 consists of 18 residues. CDR1 MNHGY and CDR2 SAAAGT come from the germline V gene. The CDR3 loop is CASSYSTWGFATNENLFF. Here the CDR3 DNA reads TGTGCCAGCAGTTACTCGACGTGGGGGTTTGCAACTAATGAAAATCTGTTTTTT.

This rearrangement joins TRBV4-1 to TRBJ1-1; D gene uncertain. CDR1 MGHRA and CDR2 YSYEKL come from the germline V gene. CDR3 length: 15 residues. V dropped 0 bases and J dropped 3 bases, with 11 bases sitting between them. CDR3 loop: CASSQDLGSYTEAFF. The CDR3 region has the DNA TGCGCCAGCAGCCAAGATCTTGGGAGTTACACTGAAGCTTTCTTT.

This clonotype was detected only a few times. The rearrangement joins TRBV6-1 to TRBJ1-3; D gene uncertain. The CDR3 extends over 12 amino acids. The V end was cut by 5 bases, the J end by 3 bases, with 5 bases between. The V gene's germline CDR1 is MNHNS and CDR2 SASEGT. The CDR3 protein is CASSFDGNTIYF. The DNA of the CDR3 is TGTGCCAGCAGTTTCGATGGAAACACCATATATTTT.

This clonotype was seen only a few times. This rearrangement joins TRBV4-1 to TRBJ2-7; no firm D call. The germline V and J ends were trimmed by 1 base and 7 bases, with 5 bases remaining between them. Germline V lookup: CDR1 MGHRA, CDR2 YSYEKL. The CDR3 runs 11 residues. The CDR3, as DNA: TGCGCCAGCAGCCAAGCGAGAGAGCAGTACTTC. It encodes CASSQAREQYF.